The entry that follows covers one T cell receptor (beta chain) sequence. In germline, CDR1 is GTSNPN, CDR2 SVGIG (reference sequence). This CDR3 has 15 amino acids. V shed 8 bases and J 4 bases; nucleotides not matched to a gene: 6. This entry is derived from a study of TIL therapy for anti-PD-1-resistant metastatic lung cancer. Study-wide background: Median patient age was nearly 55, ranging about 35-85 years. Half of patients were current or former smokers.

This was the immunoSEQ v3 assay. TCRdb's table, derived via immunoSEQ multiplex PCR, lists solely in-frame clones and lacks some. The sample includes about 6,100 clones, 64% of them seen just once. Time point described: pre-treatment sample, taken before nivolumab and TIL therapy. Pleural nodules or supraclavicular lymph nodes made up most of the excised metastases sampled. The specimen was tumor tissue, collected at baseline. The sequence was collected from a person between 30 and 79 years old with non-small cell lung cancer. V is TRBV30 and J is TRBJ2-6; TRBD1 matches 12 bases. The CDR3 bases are TGTGCCCTGGGACAGGGGGCAACAGGGGCCAACGTCCTGACTTTC. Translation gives CALGQGATGANVLTF.